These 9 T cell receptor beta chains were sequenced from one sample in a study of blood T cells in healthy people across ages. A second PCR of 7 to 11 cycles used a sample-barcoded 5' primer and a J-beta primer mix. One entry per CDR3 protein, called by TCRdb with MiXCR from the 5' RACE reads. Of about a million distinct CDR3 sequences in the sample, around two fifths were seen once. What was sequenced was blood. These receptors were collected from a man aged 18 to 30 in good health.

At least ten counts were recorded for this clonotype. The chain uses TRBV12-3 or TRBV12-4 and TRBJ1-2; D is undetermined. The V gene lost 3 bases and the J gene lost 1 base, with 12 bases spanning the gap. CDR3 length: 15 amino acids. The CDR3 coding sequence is TGTGCCAGCAGTTTTCGCAGAACACATAACTATGGCTACACCTTC. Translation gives CASSFRRTHNYGYTF.

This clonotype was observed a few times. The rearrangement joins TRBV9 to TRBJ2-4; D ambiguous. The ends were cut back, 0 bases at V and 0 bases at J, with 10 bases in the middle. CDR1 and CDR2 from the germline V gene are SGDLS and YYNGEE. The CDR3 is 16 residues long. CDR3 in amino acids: CASSVGPDVAKNIQYF. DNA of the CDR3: TGTGCCAGCAGCGTAGGTCCAGACGTAGCCAAAAACATTCAGTACTTC.

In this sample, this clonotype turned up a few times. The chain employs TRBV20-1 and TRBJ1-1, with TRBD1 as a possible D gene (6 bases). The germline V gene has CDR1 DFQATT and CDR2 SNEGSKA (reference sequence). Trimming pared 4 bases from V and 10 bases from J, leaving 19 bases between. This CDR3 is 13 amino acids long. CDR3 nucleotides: TGCAGTGCTACTCCTGGGGCAGGGGAGGGAGCTTTCTTT. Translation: CSATPGAGEGAFF.

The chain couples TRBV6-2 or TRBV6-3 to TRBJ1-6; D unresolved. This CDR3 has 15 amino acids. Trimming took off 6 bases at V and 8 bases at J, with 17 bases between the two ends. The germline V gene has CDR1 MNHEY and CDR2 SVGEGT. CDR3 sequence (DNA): TGTGCCAGCAGCCTCAGCCTTCAGCTGGATTCACCCCTCCACTTT. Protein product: CASSLSLQLDSPLHF.

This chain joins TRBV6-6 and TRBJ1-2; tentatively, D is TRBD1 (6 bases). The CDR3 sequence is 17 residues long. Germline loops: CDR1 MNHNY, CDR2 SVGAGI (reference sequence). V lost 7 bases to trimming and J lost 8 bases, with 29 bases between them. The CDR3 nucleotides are TGTGCCAGCACCCCCTGGACAGCTAGAAAGGGAGGGTCCGGCTACACCTTC. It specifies CASTPWTARKGGSGYTF.

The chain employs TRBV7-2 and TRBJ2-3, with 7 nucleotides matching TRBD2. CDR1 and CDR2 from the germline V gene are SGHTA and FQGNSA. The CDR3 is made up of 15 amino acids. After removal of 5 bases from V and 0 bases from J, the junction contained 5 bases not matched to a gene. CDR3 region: CASSRTSASTDTQYF. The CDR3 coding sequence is TGTGCCAGCAGCCGTACTAGCGCTAGCACAGATACGCAGTATTTT.

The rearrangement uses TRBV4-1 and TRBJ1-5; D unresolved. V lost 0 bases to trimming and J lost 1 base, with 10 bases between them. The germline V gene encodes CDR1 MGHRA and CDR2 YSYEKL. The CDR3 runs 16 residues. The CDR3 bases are TGCGCCAGCAGCCAAGAAGGCCCCCTCAGCAATCAGCCCCAGCATTTT. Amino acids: CASSQEGPLSNQPQHF.

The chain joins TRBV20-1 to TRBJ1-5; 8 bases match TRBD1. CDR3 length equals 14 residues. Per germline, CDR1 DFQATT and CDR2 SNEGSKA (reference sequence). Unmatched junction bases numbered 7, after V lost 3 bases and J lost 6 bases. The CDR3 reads CSARGQGAAQPQHF. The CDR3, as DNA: TGCAGTGCTAGGGGTCAGGGGGCAGCTCAGCCCCAGCATTTT.

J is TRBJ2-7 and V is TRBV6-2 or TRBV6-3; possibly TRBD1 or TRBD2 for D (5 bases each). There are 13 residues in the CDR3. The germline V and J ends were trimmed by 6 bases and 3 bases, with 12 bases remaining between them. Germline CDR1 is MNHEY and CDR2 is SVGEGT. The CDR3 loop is CASSRDGYYEQYF. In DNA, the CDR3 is TGTGCCAGCAGCCGGGACGGATACTACGAGCAGTACTTC.